The present entry profiles one T cell receptor beta chain with its context. The antigen remains unidentified. TCRdb reanalysed the reads using MiXCR and keeps one entry per CDR3 protein. The table shows around 770,000 distinct CDR3 sequences, with 29% occurring only once. After removal of 5 bases from V and 11 bases from J, the junction contained 15 bases not matched to a gene. This CDR3 spans 15 amino acids. Germline V gene sequence: CDR1 MDHEN, CDR2 SYDVKM. This entry is derived from a study of T cell repertoires in cytomegalovirus infection. This chain connects TRBV28 to TRBJ2-1, with 7 bases fitting TRBD1. The sample in question was cultured CD8+ T cells from PBMCs, obtained from culture after CMV antigen stimulation. The receptor's source is a human donor in good health (CMV status not recorded). Some clones in this sample may be carry-over from other donors' samples. The CDR3 DNA reads as TGTGCCAGCAGTATATCCGGGACAGCCTCTAAGAAGCAGTTCTTC. This codes for CASSISGTASKKQFF.